Sequencing of this T cell receptor (beta chain) was carried out in a study of cytomegalovirus exposure and HLA in healthy donors. V was trimmed by 8 bases and J by 7 bases, leaving 18 bases between them. Germline CDR1 SGHDN, CDR2 FVKESK. The length of the CDR3 is 13 residues. As for the donors, each was a healthy bone marrow donor. Donors were ostensibly healthy at sampling, although undocumented immune exposures were probable. PCR amplification relied on 60 Vbeta primers (plus 13 Jbeta primers). Some clones are missing from TCRdb's copy, which holds only in-frame ones; the method was immunoSEQ multiplex PCR. This repertoire shows more than 95,000 clones, 81% found once; its top ten account for about 3.8%.

Input material: PBMCs. The genes are TRBV14 and TRBJ2-7, with a weak D call TRBD2 (5 bases). The clonotype was recovered from a woman in her 30s in good health and CMV-seronegative. The CDR3 nucleotides are TGTGCCAGCGGAGGACTGGATCCCAGGGAGCAGTACTTC. The encoded protein is CASGGLDPREQYF. The full variable domain, its missing parts supplied by reference TRBV14 and TRBJ2-7, is EAGVTQFPSHSVIEKGQTVTLRCDPISGHDNLYWYRRVMGKEIKFLLHFVKESKQDESGMPNNRFLAERTGGTYSTLKVQPAELEDSGVYFCASGGLDPREQYFGPGTRLTVT.